The entry below gives a single T cell receptor beta chain sequence along with its context. The data stem from a study of T cell changes during pregnancy in multiple sclerosis. Clones were sequenced by immunoSEQ multiplex PCR, and TCRdb holds only the in-frame ones, with some missing. Of tens of thousands of clones detected, around 90% appear once; the ten largest clones hold roughly 0.9%. Trimming shortened V by 4 bases and J by 12 bases, and 20 bases separated the two germline ends. The CDR3 sequence is 13 residues long. From germline, CDR1 is SGHRS and CDR2 YFSETQ. The TCR sequence derives from a female donor in good health, enrolled as a control in a pregnancy study. The V and J genes are TRBV5-1 and TRBJ2-7; D uncertain. The sample consisted of peripheral blood, taken in the first trimester of pregnancy. The CDR3 DNA reads as TGCGCCAGCAGCATAGAACCGGGTCGGAAGAGGTACTTC. Amino acid sequence: CASSIEPGRKRYF. Looking up the rest from reference TRBV5-1 and TRBJ2-7 gives the full variable domain: KAGVTQTPRYLIKTRGQQVTLSCSPISGHRSVSWYQQTPGQGLQFLFEYFSETQRNKGNFPGRFSGRQFSNSRSEMNVSTLELGDSALYLCASSIEPGRKRYFGPGTRLTVT.